This T cell receptor beta chain stems from a study of blood T cell repertoires in COVID-19 (TCRdb year 2020). Background for the entire study: Samples from collaborators originated in the United States, Italy and Spain and spanned both the acute and convalescent phases of COVID-19. The prospective study material was composed of cDNA or gDNA derived from T cells, B-cell-depleted T cells, or PBMCs. Deeply sampled blood TCRbeta repertoires from subjects exposed to, actively infected with, or recovered from COVID-19 were included in the dataset. The repertoires were released in a freely available public database meant as a resource for research on the immune response to SARS-CoV-2. The samples were drawn from two sources: the first 160 participants of the ongoing ImmuneRACE study, and 1,200 or so subjects contributed by 6 global collaborators. A de-identified subject ID, COVID-19 status, age in years and sex were almost always included in the sample metadata. HLA class I and class II types, where available, came from metadata supplied by the sample provider rather than from assay-based typing.

Results the study describes overall, beyond this receptor: Clinical and demographic metadata were provided uncurated, with the amount varying by source and participant.

Concerning this clone: Its antigen is still unknown. No base qualities exist here, and no much larger clone lies one base off it.

The immunoSEQ Assay, a bias-controlled multiplex PCR, was used to amplify TCRbeta CDR3 regions from genomic DNA. Per the source publication's procedure: Nucleated cell counts per sample were estimated from amplification of reference gene primers within the assay. To quantify the absolute abundance of each unique TCRbeta CDR3 rearrangement, sequence reads were collapsed and filtered. Productive Simpson clonality was computed per sample as the square root of Simpson's diversity index over productive rearrangements. The table comes from immuneACCESS by way of TCRdb, which keeps in-frame sequences with V and J called. Part of the clones is missing from these tables; in studies checked, under half for an unresolved V gene and the rest for unknown reasons. V and J calls plus clone size are reproduced from that table; the DNA served to infer D and trimming. The sample has some 310,000 clones on record, roughly nine tenths of them singletons. The ten biggest clones cover around 9% of the sample.

Sequences SGHVS (CDR1) and FNYEAQ (CDR2) are obtained from the germline V gene. The germline V end is reduced by 5 bases and the J end by 3 bases; junction bases left unmatched: 6. From the cysteine through the phenylalanine, the CDR3 covers 14 amino acids. Only CDR3 DNA remains: 42 bases, in frame from the first base. Enrolling through a virtual design, the prospective study's participants ranged in age from roughly 18 to 100 years and lived across some 23 United States geographic areas. In the prospective study, participants were assigned to cohorts based on the clinical history participants reported in a screening survey and a study questionnaire. Recovered participants in ImmuneRACE Cohort 3 were defined by two consecutive negative NP/OP PCR tests, clearance by a healthcare professional, or resolution of symptoms. Each participant in the prospective study had whole blood, serum and a nasopharyngeal or oropharyngeal swab collected by mobile phlebotomists. Participants in the prospective study had the option to provide additional blood draws and questionnaires over an approximately 2-month period. Before DNA extraction, blood samples from the prospective study were shipped at room temperature or frozen.

This clonotype was sampled from a young woman who had recovered from COVID-19. Sequenced material: PBMCs or T cells enriched from blood (not recorded which). This sequence uses TRBV7-6 and TRBJ1-1; TRBD1 fits 7 bases in the junction. The DNA sequence is as follows: TGTGCCAGCAGCGAGTATACAGGGGACACTGAAGCTTTCTTT. Its amino acids are CASSEYTGDTEAFF.